The 14 T cell receptor beta chains reported below all come from one sample, sequenced in a study of ipilimumab plus nivolumab after autologous stem cell transplantation. Assay used: immunoSEQ multiplex PCR; TCRdb lists only in-frame clones, some missing. The sample records fewer than 85,000 clones, more than 80% being singletons. The specimen was PBMCs, collected in a trial of ipilimumab plus nivolumab as post-transplant consolidation. The receptors shown here come from a male donor with diffuse large B-cell lymphoma.

V usage is TRBV19 and J usage is TRBJ2-7; TRBD1 matches at 8 bases. Germline V gene data show CDR1 as LNHDA and CDR2 as SQIVND (reference sequence). The CDR3 covers 15 residues. V trimming: 6 bases; J trimming: 3 bases; junction bases outside the gene matches: 10. CDR3 residues: CASRTGTGSIYEQYF. CDR3 coding DNA: TGTGCCAGTAGAACGGGGACAGGATCAATCTACGAGCAGTACTTC. Complete variable domain (other parts from reference TRBV19 and TRBJ2-7): DGGITQSPKYLFRKEGQNVTLSCEQNLNHDAMYWYRQDPGQGLRLIYYSQIVNDFQKGDIAEGYSVSREKKESFPLTVTSAQKNPTAFYLCASRTGTGSIYEQYFGPGTRLTVT.

A few counts support this clone. The chain links TRBV18 to TRBJ2-3; a weak D match, TRBD2 (6 bases). The CDR3 is 13 amino acids. Trimming shortened V by 6 bases and J by 5 bases, and 12 bases separated the two germline ends. Looked up from germline, CDR1 is KGHSH and CDR2 is LQKENI. CDR3 DNA: TGTGCCAGCTCTCCAGAGGAGGGAGATACGCAGTATTTT. This sequence encodes CASSPEEGDTQYF.

V usage is TRBV5-6 and J usage is TRBJ2-5; the match to TRBD1 covers 11 bases. Germline assignment: CDR1 SGHDT and CDR2 YYEEEE. Trimming removed 1 base from V and 4 bases from J; junction bases left unmatched: 3. This CDR3 is built from 15 residues. CDR3 coding DNA: TGTGCCAGCAGCTTGACCGGGACAGGGGGAGAGACCCAGTACTTC. It is translated as CASSLTGTGGETQYF.

The CDR3 loop reads CASSGYRDREGGMDTEAFF. CDR3 in DNA: TGTGCCAGCAGCGGATACCGGGACAGGGAGGGTGGGATGGACACTGAAGCTTTCTTT. The chain joins TRBV7-9 to TRBJ1-1; 9 bases are shared with TRBD1. Trimming removed 5 bases from V and 3 bases from J; junction bases left unmatched: 19. Germline loops: CDR1 SEHNR, CDR2 FQNEAQ (reference sequence). This CDR3 region has 19 residues.

The chain joins TRBV10-3 to TRBJ2-7; no reliable D call. From germline, CDR1 is ENHRY and CDR2 SYGVKD. This CDR3 region has 12 residues. V dropped 2 bases and J dropped 2 bases, with 4 bases sitting between them. This CDR3 reads CAISEPPYEQYF. The CDR3 nucleotides are TGTGCCATCAGTGAGCCCCCCTACGAGCAGTACTTC.

The rearrangement links TRBV12-5 to TRBJ1-2; 8 nucleotides line up with TRBD1. Trimming cost V 1 base and J 3 bases; bases outside gene matches: 10. The CDR3 sequence is 17 residues long. The germline gives CDR1 LGHNT, CDR2 FRNRAP. CDR3 sequence reads: CASGLGGQDRVYYGYTF. CDR3 sequence (DNA): TGTGCTAGTGGTTTGGGAGGACAGGACAGGGTTTACTATGGCTACACCTTC.

This rearrangement joins TRBV9 to TRBJ1-6; the match to TRBD1 covers 10 bases. V was pared by 0 bases and J by 11 bases, with 2 bases of the junction left unmatched. Germline CDR1 SGDLS, CDR2 YYNGEE. The CDR3 contains 14 residues. The CDR3 DNA sequence: TGTGCCAGCAGCGTAGGGGACAGGGGTACACCCCTCCACTTT. It yields the protein CASSVGDRGTPLHF.

V and J are TRBV7-3 and TRBJ2-5, with 7 positions matching TRBD2. J lost 5 bases, V lost 5 bases, and 5 bases had no gene match. Germline V gene lookup returns CDR1 SGHTA and CDR2 FQGTGA. CDR3 length: 13 amino acids. CDR3 loop: CASSMTSRETQYF. CDR3 nucleotide sequence: TGTGCCAGCAGCATGACTAGCAGGGAGACCCAGTACTTC.

CDR3 nucleotides: TGTGCCACATCTGGGGTGCCCTACAATGAGCAGTTCTTC. Translation gives CATSGVPYNEQFF. This chain links TRBV19 with TRBJ2-1, with D unclear. The CDR3 consists of 13 residues. V was trimmed by 10 bases and J by 2 bases, leaving 12 bases between them. Germline CDR1 and CDR2: LNHDA and SQIVND (reference sequence).

V gene TRBV7-2 combines with J gene TRBJ2-7; no clear D gene. The CDR3 loop spans 13 amino acids. The V end was cut by 4 bases, the J end by 1 base, with 8 bases between. Per germline, CDR1 SGHTA and CDR2 FQGNSA. The CDR3 sequence is CASSSPGSYEQYF. DNA for the CDR3: TGTGCCAGCAGCTCCCCTGGTTCCTACGAGCAGTACTTC.

This chain links TRBV2 with TRBJ2-7; D tentatively fits TRBD1 or TRBD2 (5 bases each). From germline, CDR1 is SNHLY and CDR2 FYNNEI. The ends were cut back, 9 bases at V and 4 bases at J, with 13 bases in the middle. The CDR3 is 12 residues long. CDR3 DNA: TGTGCCAGTCGGGACGGAGTATACGAGCAGTACTTC. Translation: CASRDGVYEQYF.

This sequence joins TRBV5-6 and TRBJ1-1; 9 positions match TRBD1. CDR1 and CDR2 (germline): SGHDT, YYEEEE. The V gene end was trimmed by 5 bases and the J gene end by 5 bases; junction bases not matched to a gene: 13. The CDR3 spans 16 residues. The CDR3 protein is CASSFGDRVIMTEAFF. The CDR3 bases are TGTGCCAGCAGTTTTGGGGACAGGGTCATTATGACTGAAGCTTTCTTT. The full variable domain, its missing parts supplied by reference TRBV5-6 and TRBJ1-1, is DAGVTQSPTHLIKTRGQQVTLRCSPKSGHDTVSWYQQALGQGPQFIFQYYEEEERQRGNFPDRFSGHQFPNYSSELNVNALLLGDSALYLCASSFGDRVIMTEAFFGQGTRLTVV.

This clone was seen a few times. Other DNA sequences from this sample encode an identical CDR3 as well. The CDR3 reads CASSLAHTNYGYTF. For the CDR3, the DNA is TGTGCCAGCAGCTTGGCGCACACCAACTATGGCTACACCTTC. The chain recombines TRBV7-2 with TRBJ1-2; no definite D call. In germline, CDR1 is SGHTA, CDR2 FQGNSA. The V end was cut by 3 bases, the J end by 2 bases, with 10 bases between. The CDR3 is 14 residues long.

The V gene is TRBV7-2, the J gene TRBJ1-2; D remains unclear. Germline CDR1 and CDR2: SGHTA and FQGNSA. The germline V and J ends were trimmed by 5 bases and 4 bases, with 14 bases remaining between them. The CDR3 totals 14 residues. For the CDR3, the DNA is TGTGCCAGCAGCCGCATGGGTAATGGCTATGGCTACACCTTC. Translation gives CASSRMGNGYGYTF.